This T cell receptor beta chain was profiled in a study of blood T cell repertoires in COVID-19. Overall study context: Acute-phase and convalescent COVID-19 samples originated in the United States, Italy and Spain. PBMCs, B-cell-depleted T cells, or T cells provided the cDNA or gDNA that made up the material.

Authors' data handling: Reference gene primer amplification in the assay estimated nucleated cell counts. Produced via immunoSEQ multiplex PCR; TCRdb's table is partial and in-frame only. From that table come the V and J calls and clone size; the DNA was used to work out D and trimming. The profile shows tens of thousands of clones, approximately 92% of them singletons. Germline values: CDR1 MNHNY, CDR2 SVGAGI (reference sequence). V lost 5 bases to trimming and J lost 0 bases, with 37 bases between them. CDR3 length: 24 amino acids. The receptor's source is a woman aged 45-65 years with active COVID-19. This chain links TRBV6-6 with TRBJ2-2; D tentatively reads TRBD1 or TRBD2 (10 bases each). The source material was peripheral blood. As DNA, the CDR3 is TGTGCCAGCAGTCCATCCGGTCTGACAGGGGGCTTTAGCGGGAGGACCTCGAACACCGGGGAGCTGTTTTTT. Translating gives CASSPSGLTGGFSGRTSNTGELFF.